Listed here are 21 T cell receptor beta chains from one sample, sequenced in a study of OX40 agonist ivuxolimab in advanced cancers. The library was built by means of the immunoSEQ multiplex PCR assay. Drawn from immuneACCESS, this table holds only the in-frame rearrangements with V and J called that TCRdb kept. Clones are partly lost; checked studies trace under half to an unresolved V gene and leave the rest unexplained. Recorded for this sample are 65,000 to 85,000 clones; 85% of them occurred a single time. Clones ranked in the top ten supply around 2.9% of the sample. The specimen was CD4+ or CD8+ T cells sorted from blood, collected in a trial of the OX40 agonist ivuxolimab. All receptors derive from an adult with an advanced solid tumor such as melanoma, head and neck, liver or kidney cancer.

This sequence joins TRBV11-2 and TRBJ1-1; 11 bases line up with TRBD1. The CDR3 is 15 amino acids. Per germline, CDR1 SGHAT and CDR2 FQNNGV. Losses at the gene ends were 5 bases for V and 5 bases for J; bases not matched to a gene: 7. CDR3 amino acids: CASSHSGTGGTEAFF. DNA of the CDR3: TGTGCCAGCAGCCATTCCGGGACAGGGGGAACTGAAGCTTTCTTT.

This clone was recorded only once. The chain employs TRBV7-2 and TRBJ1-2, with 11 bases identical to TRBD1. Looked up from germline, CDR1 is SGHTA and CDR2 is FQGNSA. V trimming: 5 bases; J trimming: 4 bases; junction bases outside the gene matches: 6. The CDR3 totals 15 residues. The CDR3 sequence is CASSGRTGGAYGYTF. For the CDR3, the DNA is TGTGCCAGCAGCGGACGGACAGGGGGCGCCTATGGCTACACCTTC.

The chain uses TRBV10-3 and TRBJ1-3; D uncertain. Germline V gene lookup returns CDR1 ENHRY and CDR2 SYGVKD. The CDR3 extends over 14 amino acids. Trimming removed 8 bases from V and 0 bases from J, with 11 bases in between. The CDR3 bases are TGTGCCATCGCCAGTTTCGGCTCTGGAAACACCATATATTTT. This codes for CAIASFGSGNTIYF.

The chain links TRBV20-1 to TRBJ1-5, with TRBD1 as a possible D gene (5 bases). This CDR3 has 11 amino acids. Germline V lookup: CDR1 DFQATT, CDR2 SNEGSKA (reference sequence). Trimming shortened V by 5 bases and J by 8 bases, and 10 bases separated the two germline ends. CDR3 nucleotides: TGCAGTGCTGGGGGGGGAAAGCCCCAGCATTTT. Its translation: CSAGGGKPQHF.

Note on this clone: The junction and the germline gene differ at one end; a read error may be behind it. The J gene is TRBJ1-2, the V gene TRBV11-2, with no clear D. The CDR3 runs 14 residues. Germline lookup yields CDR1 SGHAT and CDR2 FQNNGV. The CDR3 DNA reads TGTGCCAGCAGCTTTTTCCCCGACGACCGTTCTGCAATTTTC. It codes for CASSFFPDDRSAIF.

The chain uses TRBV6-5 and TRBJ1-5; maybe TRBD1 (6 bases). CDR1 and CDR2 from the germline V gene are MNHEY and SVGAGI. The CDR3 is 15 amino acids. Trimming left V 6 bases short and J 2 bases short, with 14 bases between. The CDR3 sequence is CASSPGGSGNQPQHF. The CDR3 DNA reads TGTGCCAGCAGCCCCGGGGGCTCTGGCAATCAGCCCCAGCATTTT.

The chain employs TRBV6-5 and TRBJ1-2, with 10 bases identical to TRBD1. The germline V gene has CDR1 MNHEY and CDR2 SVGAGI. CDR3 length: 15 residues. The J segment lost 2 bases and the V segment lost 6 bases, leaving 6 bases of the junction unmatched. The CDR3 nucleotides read TGTGCCAGCAGACGACAGGGGGCGCAGAACTATGGCTACACCTTC. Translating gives CASRRQGAQNYGYTF.

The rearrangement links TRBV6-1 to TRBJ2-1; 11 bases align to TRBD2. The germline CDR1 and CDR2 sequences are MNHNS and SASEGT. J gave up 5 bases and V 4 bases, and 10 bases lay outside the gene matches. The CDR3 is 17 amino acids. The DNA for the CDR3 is TGTGCCAGCAGTGGGCAAGCCGGGACTAGCGGACACAATGAGCAGTTCTTC. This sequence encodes CASSGQAGTSGHNEQFF.

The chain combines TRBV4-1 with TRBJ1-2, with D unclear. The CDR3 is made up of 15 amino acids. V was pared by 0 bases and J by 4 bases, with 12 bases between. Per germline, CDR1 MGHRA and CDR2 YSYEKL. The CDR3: CASSQEERGIYGYTF. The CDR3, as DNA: TGCGCCAGCAGCCAAGAAGAAAGAGGGATCTATGGCTACACCTTC.

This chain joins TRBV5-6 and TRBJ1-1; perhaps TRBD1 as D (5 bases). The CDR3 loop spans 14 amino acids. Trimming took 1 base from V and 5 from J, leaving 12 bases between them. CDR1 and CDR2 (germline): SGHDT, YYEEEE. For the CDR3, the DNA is TGTGCCAGCAGCTTGTGGAGGGGATGGACTGAAGCTTTCTTT. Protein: CASSLWRGWTEAFF.

CDR3 amino acids: CASSSPFRYLAGVNEQFF. In DNA form, the CDR3 reads TGTGCCAGCAGCTCCCCCTTTAGATACCTAGCGGGAGTCAATGAGCAGTTCTTC. V usage is TRBV11-2 and J usage is TRBJ2-1, with 10 bases that match TRBD2. The CDR3 has 18 residues. Germline V lookup: CDR1 SGHAT, CDR2 FQNNGV. J lost 6 bases, V lost 4 bases, and 15 bases had no gene match.

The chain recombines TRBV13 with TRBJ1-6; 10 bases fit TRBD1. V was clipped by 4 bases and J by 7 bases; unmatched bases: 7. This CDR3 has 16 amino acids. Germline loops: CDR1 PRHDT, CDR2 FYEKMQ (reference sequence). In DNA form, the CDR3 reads TGTGCCAGCAGCTGGGACAGGGGTGTTGGGAATTCACCCCTCCACTTT. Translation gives CASSWDRGVGNSPLHF.

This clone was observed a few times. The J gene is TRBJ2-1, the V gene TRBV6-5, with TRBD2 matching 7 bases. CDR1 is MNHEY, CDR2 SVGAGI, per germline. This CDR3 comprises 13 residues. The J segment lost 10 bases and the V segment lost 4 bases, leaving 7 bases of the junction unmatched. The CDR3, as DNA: TGTGCCAGCAGTTCACTCCAGCGGGGCGAGCAGTTCTTC. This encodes CASSSLQRGEQFF.

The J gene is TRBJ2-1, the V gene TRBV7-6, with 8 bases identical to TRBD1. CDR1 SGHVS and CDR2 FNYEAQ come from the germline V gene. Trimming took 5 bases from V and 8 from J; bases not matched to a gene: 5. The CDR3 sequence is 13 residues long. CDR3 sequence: CASSPDRVYEQFF. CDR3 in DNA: TGTGCCAGCAGCCCGGACAGGGTCTATGAGCAGTTCTTC.

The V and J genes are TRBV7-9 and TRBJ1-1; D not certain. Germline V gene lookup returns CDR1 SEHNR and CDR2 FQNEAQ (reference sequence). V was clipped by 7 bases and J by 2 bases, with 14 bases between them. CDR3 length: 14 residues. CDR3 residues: CASTPPFPNTEAFF. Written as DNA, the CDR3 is TGTGCCAGCACCCCCCCTTTTCCCAACACTGAAGCTTTCTTT.

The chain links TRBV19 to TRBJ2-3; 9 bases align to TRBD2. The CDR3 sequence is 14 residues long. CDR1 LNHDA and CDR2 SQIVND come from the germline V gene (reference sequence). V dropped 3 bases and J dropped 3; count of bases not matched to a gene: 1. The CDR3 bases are TGTGCCAGTAGTATGCTAGCGGGGACAGATACGCAGTATTTT. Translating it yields CASSMLAGTDTQYF. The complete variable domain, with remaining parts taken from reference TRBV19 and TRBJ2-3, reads DGGITQSPKYLFRKEGQNVTLSCEQNLNHDAMYWYRQDPGQGLRLIYYSQIVNDFQKGDIAEGYSVSREKKESFPLTVTSAQKNPTAFYLCASSMLAGTDTQYFGPGTRLTVL.

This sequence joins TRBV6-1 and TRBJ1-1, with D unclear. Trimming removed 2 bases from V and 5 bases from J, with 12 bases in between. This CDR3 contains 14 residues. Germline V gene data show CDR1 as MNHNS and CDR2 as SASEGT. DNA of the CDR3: TGTGCCAGCAGTGAACGTTTAGGGAGGACTGAAGCTTTCTTT. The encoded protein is CASSERLGRTEAFF.

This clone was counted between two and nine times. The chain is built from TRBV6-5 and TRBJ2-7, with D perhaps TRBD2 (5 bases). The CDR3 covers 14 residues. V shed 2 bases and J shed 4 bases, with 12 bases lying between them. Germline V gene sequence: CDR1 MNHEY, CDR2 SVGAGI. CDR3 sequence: CASSYSLAGYEQYF. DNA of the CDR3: TGTGCCAGCAGTTACAGTCTTGCGGGTTACGAGCAGTACTTC.

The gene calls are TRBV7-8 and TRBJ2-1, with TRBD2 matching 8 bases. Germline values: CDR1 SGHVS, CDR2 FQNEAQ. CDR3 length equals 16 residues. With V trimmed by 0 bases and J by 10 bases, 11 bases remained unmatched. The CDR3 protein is CASSLAGTSTAREQFF. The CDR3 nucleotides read TGTGCCAGCAGCTTAGCTGGGACTAGTACAGCCAGAGAGCAGTTCTTC.

DNA for the CDR3: TGCGCCAGCAGCGCTCAGGGGTTTACCGAAGCTTTCTTT. Protein sequence: CASSAQGFTEAFF. The chain has TRBV5-1 and TRBJ1-1, with D maybe TRBD1 (6 bases). The CDR3 runs 13 residues. The germline V gene encodes CDR1 SGHRS and CDR2 YFSETQ. The V and J ends lost 4 bases and 8 bases respectively, with 15 bases between them.

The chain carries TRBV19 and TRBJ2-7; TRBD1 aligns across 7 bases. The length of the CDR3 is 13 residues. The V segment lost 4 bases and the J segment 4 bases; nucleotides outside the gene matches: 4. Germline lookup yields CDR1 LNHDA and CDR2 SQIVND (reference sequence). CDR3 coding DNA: TGTGCCAGTAGTAACAGGGGATGGTACGAGCAGTACTTC. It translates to CASSNRGWYEQYF.